The 27 T cell receptor beta chains listed next were all sequenced from one sample in a study of regulatory T cells in long-lasting Graves disease. CDR3 regions were amplified by Arm-PCR using iRepertoire HTBI primers to build TCR beta libraries. TCRdb passed the multiplex PCR reads through MiXCR, listing each CDR3 protein once. The table lists some 340,000 distinct CDR3 sequences, around 11% of them singletons. The time point was: newly diagnosed GD, antithyroid drugs for less than 3 months. From RNA extracted from PBMCs, the TCR library was made. A further study also used this sample, focusing on T cells in Graves' hyperthyroidism and ophthalmopathy.

Sequences were derived from peripheral blood mononuclear cells (PBMCs), sampled at new diagnosis, from a patient treated with antithyroid drugs. These receptors came from a woman aged 18 to 35 with Graves disease.

This clonotype was found many times. The CDR3 is CASRPDRADSYEQYF. The CDR3 coding sequence is TGTGCCAGCAGACCAGACAGGGCGGATTCCTACGAGCAGTACTTC. The genes are TRBV6-1 and TRBJ2-7, with TRBD1 matching 7 bases. The CDR3 is 15 amino acids. Germline trimming cut 6 bases from V and 1 base from J; bases unmatched to any gene: 9. The germline gives CDR1 MNHNS, CDR2 SASEGT.

This clonotype came up a few times. The rearrangement links TRBV18 to TRBJ1-5, with D unresolved. The CDR3 consists of 14 residues. Germline V gives CDR1 KGHSH, CDR2 LQKENI. Between the trimmed V and J ends, which lost 0 bases and 1 base, there was a span of 4 bases. In nucleotides, the CDR3 is TGTGCCAGCTCACCACCCCTGAGCAATCAGCCCCAGCATTTT. It yields the protein CASSPPLSNQPQHF.

This clonotype was found many times. V usage is TRBV7-2 and J usage is TRBJ2-3, with TRBD2 matching 8 bases. CDR1 and CDR2 from the germline V gene are SGHTA and FQGNSA. J lost 1 base, V lost 5 bases, and 8 bases had no gene match. This CDR3 has 16 amino acids. CDR3 sequence reads: CASSLQRGPRTDTQYF. The CDR3 DNA follows: TGTGCCAGCAGCCTCCAGCGGGGGCCGCGCACAGATACGCAGTATTTT. Combining the CDR3 with reference TRBV7-2 and TRBJ2-3 gives the whole variable domain GAGVSQSPSNKVTEKGKDVELRCDPISGHTALYWYRQSLGQGLEFLIYFQGNSAPDKSGLPSDRFSAERTGGSVSTLTIQRTQQEDSAVYLCASSLQRGPRTDTQYFGPGTRLTVL.

This clonotype was detected many times. The chain couples TRBV5-1 to TRBJ1-1, with D perhaps matching TRBD1 (5 bases). CDR3 size: 14 residues. Trimming took off 4 bases at V and 1 base at J, with 11 bases between the two ends. Germline V CDR1 and CDR2: SGHRS, YFSETQ. The CDR3, as DNA: TGCGCCAGCAGCAGGCGCGGGGGGAACACTGAAGCTTTCTTT. Translated, it gives CASSRRGGNTEAFF.

This clonotype was seen a handful of times. The CDR3: CASSGTASSETQYF. CDR3 DNA: TGTGCCAGCAGTGGGACAGCATCTAGTGAGACCCAGTACTTC. This sequence joins TRBV25-1 and TRBJ2-5; the D gene is possibly TRBD1 (6 bases). Germline V lookup: CDR1 MGHDK, CDR2 SYGVNS. This CDR3 has 14 amino acids. V was pared by 4 bases and J by 5 bases, with 14 bases between. The entire variable domain, with the rest obtained from reference TRBV25-1 and TRBJ2-5, is as follows: EADIYQTPRYLVIGTGKKITLECSQTMGHDKMYWYQQDPGMELHLIHYSYGVNSTEKGDLSSESTVSRIRTEHFPLTLESARPSHTSQYLCASSGTASSETQYFGPGTRLLVL.

This rearrangement joins TRBV7-6 to TRBJ1-1; 8 bases line up with TRBD1. This CDR3 is built from 15 residues. Germline values: CDR1 SGHVS, CDR2 FNYEAQ. Losses at the gene ends were 1 base for V and 3 bases for J; bases not matched to a gene: 4. CDR3 bases: TGTGCCAGCAGCTTAGGGACAGGGCTATACACTGAAGCTTTCTTT. The encoded protein is CASSLGTGLYTEAFF.

This clonotype appeared once. A read error may explain this, as a much larger clone is one base away. Here the CDR3 omits its conserved ending phenylalanine or tryptophan, so a read error is the likely source. The chain couples TRBV27 to TRBJ2-1; unclear D gene. Trimming left V 6 bases short and J 7 bases short, with 13 bases between. The CDR3 has 13 residues. Germline assignment: CDR1 MNHEY and CDR2 SMNVEV (reference sequence). The CDR3 here is CASSPASHNEQFL. As DNA, the CDR3 is TGTGCCAGCAGCCCCGCCTCTCATAATGAGCAGTTCCTC.

This clonotype was detected ten times or more. This chain connects TRBV30 to TRBJ2-1, with D possibly matching TRBD1 (5 bases). Deletions cut 2 bases from V and 4 bases from J, with 9 bases between. The CDR3 is made up of 13 amino acids. In germline, CDR1 is GTSNPN, CDR2 SVGIG (reference sequence). The CDR3 here is CAWSIQVYNEQFF. CDR3 DNA sequence: TGTGCCTGGAGTATACAGGTATACAATGAGCAGTTCTTC.

In its sample, this clonotype was seen many times. The V call is TRBV7-8, the J call TRBJ2-5, with 12 bases fitting TRBD1. CDR1 and CDR2 from the germline V gene are SGHVS and FQNEAQ. V shed 2 bases, J shed 7 bases, and the junction held 8 bases outside the gene matches. This CDR3 contains 16 residues. The CDR3 reads CASSLYGTGGLMTQYF. DNA for the CDR3: TGTGCCAGCAGCTTATACGGGACAGGGGGCTTAATGACCCAGTACTTC. The full variable domain, with the rest looked up from reference TRBV7-8 and TRBJ2-5, is GAGVSQSPRYKVAKRGQDVALRCDPISGHVSLFWYQQALGQGPEFLTYFQNEAQLDKSGLPSDRFFAERPEGSVSTLKIQRTQQEDSAVYLCASSLYGTGGLMTQYFGPGTRLLVL.

This clonotype was counted at least ten times. This chain joins TRBV5-4 and TRBJ2-3; weak D call: TRBD1 (6 bases). Per the germline V gene, CDR1 is SGHNT and CDR2 is YYREEE (reference sequence). V lost 4 bases to trimming and J lost 2 bases, with 17 bases between them. This CDR3 is 16 amino acids long. For the CDR3, the DNA is TGTGCCAGCAGCCCGTACACTCCGGGACACACAGATACGCAGTATTTT. The encoded protein is CASSPYTPGHTDTQYF.

This clonotype was counted ten times or more. The chain joins TRBV27 to TRBJ2-7; 9 bases map to TRBD1. Germline V CDR1 and CDR2: MNHEY, SMNVEV (reference sequence). The V segment lost 5 bases and the J segment 4 bases; nucleotides outside the gene matches: 9. This CDR3 spans 15 amino acids. The CDR3 reads CASSAYRGPGYEQYF. The CDR3 nucleotides are TGTGCCAGCAGTGCCTACAGGGGGCCGGGGTACGAGCAGTACTTC.

This clonotype appeared many times. This chain links TRBV2 with TRBJ2-5; 7 bases match TRBD2. The CDR3 spans 15 residues. With V trimmed by 0 bases and J by 5 bases, 6 bases remained unmatched. Germline V gives CDR1 SNHLY, CDR2 FYNNEI. The CDR3 spells CASSEAQRGLETQYF. The CDR3 DNA follows: TGTGCCAGCAGTGAAGCGCAGCGGGGACTTGAGACCCAGTACTTC.

This clonotype has a count of ten or more. The chain has TRBV7-9 and TRBJ2-5, with TRBD2 matching 13 bases. Germline CDR1 SEHNR, CDR2 FQNEAQ (reference sequence). This CDR3 comprises 17 residues. V was clipped by 1 base and J by 2 bases; unmatched bases: 4. CDR3 DNA: TGTGCCAGCAGCTTAGGCTCACTAGCGGGGGGGCAAGAGACCCAGTACTTC. Protein: CASSLGSLAGGQETQYF.

This clonotype was found many times. The chain employs TRBV12-3 or TRBV12-4 and TRBJ1-1; D gene ambiguous. Trimming cost V 6 bases and J 4 bases, with 21 bases left between them. The CDR3 is 16 amino acids. CDR3 residues: CASSPNPGITLTEAFF. The DNA of the CDR3 is TGTGCCAGCAGCCCCAACCCTGGAATAACTCTCACTGAAGCTTTCTTT.

As to this clonotype: At one boundary the junction diverges from the germline segment, which might be a read error. The gene calls are TRBV19 and TRBJ2-1; D is unclear. There are 13 residues in the CDR3. Looked up from germline, CDR1 is LNHDA and CDR2 is SQIVND (reference sequence). CDR3 DNA sequence: TGTGCCAGTAGAGGTCGGAGATACAGTGAGCAGTTCTTC. Protein sequence: CASRGRRYSEQFF.

As to this clonotype: A clone one base away is much larger, so this may be a read error. The rearrangement links TRBV6-2 or TRBV6-3 to TRBJ1-2, with 10 bases fitting TRBD1. Germline-derived CDR1 and CDR2 are MNHEY and SVGEGT. The CDR3 length is 16 residues. The CDR3 coding sequence is TGTGCCAGCGGTTACATAAGGACAGGGGGAGGCTATGGCTACACCTTC. Its translation is CASGYIRTGGGYGYTF.

This clonotype was recorded many times. An end of the junction differs from the germline gene, which may be a read error. The chain joins TRBV12-3 or TRBV12-4 to TRBJ1-5; a weak D match, TRBD1 (6 bases). This CDR3 comprises 16 residues. The CDR3 sequence is CASRASVEGGMTAGNF. DNA of the CDR3: TGTGCCAGCAGAGCCAGTGTAGAGGGGGGAATGACCGCCGGGAATTTT.

This clonotype was seen many times. The chain joins TRBV14 to TRBJ1-3, with D uncertain. There are 14 residues in the CDR3. Trimming left V 3 bases short and J 2 bases short, with 8 bases between. Germline V gene sequence: CDR1 SGHDN, CDR2 FVKESK. The CDR3 DNA is TGTGCCAGCAGCCACGGTCCAACTGGAAACACCATATATTTT. This codes for CASSHGPTGNTIYF.

This clonotype was counted ten times or more. The rearrangement links TRBV6-2 or TRBV6-3 to TRBJ1-2, with D possibly matching TRBD1 (5 bases). The CDR3 spans 15 residues. V dropped 4 bases and J dropped 6 bases, with 18 bases sitting between them. Per germline, CDR1 MNHEY and CDR2 SVGEGT. The CDR3 loop is CASSSTGTGKDGYTF. The DNA for the CDR3 is TGTGCCAGCAGTTCGACCGGGACCGGGAAGGATGGCTACACCTTC.

Ten or more counts support this clonotype. The V call is TRBV9, the J call TRBJ2-5; unclear D gene. The CDR3 spans 14 residues. Germline lookup yields CDR1 SGDLS and CDR2 YYNGEE. V gave up 3 bases and J gave up 0 bases, with 9 bases separating them. CDR3 in amino acids: CASSADLYQETQYF. The CDR3 DNA sequence: TGTGCCAGCAGCGCCGACTTATACCAAGAGACCCAGTACTTC. The variable domain in full, completed from reference TRBV9 and TRBJ2-5, reads DSGVTQTPKHLITATGQRVTLRCSPRSGDLSVYWYQQSLDQGLQFLIQYYNGEERAKGNILERFSAQQFPDLHSELNLSSLELGDSALYFCASSADLYQETQYFGPGTRLLVL.

This clonotype came up a few times. This rearrangement joins TRBV9 to TRBJ2-3; 8 bases map to TRBD2. The CDR3 totals 17 residues. Germline-derived CDR1 and CDR2 are SGDLS and YYNGEE. V dropped 4 bases and J dropped 5; count of bases not matched to a gene: 15. For the CDR3, the DNA is TGTGCCAGCAGCCCCTGGGGGGAGCGGGGGTCTGGAGATACGCAGTATTTT. It specifies CASSPWGERGSGDTQYF.

This clonotype was observed many times. This chain uses TRBV6-2 or TRBV6-3 with TRBJ2-2; D gene uncertain. The ends were cut back, 0 bases at V and 4 bases at J, with 3 bases in the middle. The CDR3 is 13 amino acids. The V gene's germline CDR1 is MNHEY and CDR2 SVGEGT. In DNA, the CDR3 is TGTGCCAGCAGTTACTCGGCCACCGGGGAGCTGTTTTTT. Translated: CASSYSATGELFF.

V is TRBV19 and J is TRBJ2-1; the D gene is possibly TRBD1 (5 bases). From germline, CDR1 is LNHDA and CDR2 SQIVND (reference sequence). This CDR3 has 14 residues. The V gene lost 3 bases and the J gene lost 8 bases, with 14 bases spanning the gap. CDR3 in DNA: TGTGCCAGTAGTATTGGCAGGGAAACCGATGAGCAGTTCTTC. This encodes CASSIGRETDEQFF.

This clonotype was seen ten or more times. The V gene is TRBV28, the J gene TRBJ2-7; 13 bases agree with TRBD2. CDR3 length: 17 amino acids. The V and J ends lost 5 bases and 1 base, in that order; junction bases with no gene match: 8. Germline loops: CDR1 MDHEN, CDR2 SYDVKM. In DNA, the CDR3 is TGTGCCAGCAGTCGCCTTGGACTAGCGGGAGTTTCCTACGAGCAGTACTTC. Protein product: CASSRLGLAGVSYEQYF.

V usage is TRBV20-1 and J usage is TRBJ2-4; a possible D gene is TRBD2 (6 bases). V gave up 4 bases and J gave up 0 bases, with 28 bases separating them. Germline CDR1 and CDR2: DFQATT and SNEGSKA (reference sequence). CDR3 length: 20 amino acids. The CDR3 sequence: CSAKVPPVDSGSLAKNIQYF. Here the CDR3 DNA reads TGCAGTGCTAAAGTACCTCCCGTAGATAGCGGATCCCTAGCCAAAAACATTCAGTACTTC.

This clonotype was observed many times. This chain connects TRBV6-5 to TRBJ2-1; no clear D gene. Germline lookup yields CDR1 MNHEY and CDR2 SVGAGI. The CDR3 covers 15 residues. V was pared by 0 bases and J by 7 bases, with 13 bases between. The CDR3 sequence: CASSYSSRPLNEQFF. The CDR3, as DNA: TGTGCCAGCAGTTACTCGAGTAGGCCGTTAAATGAGCAGTTCTTC.

The chain carries TRBV9 and TRBJ2-2; 8 bases map to TRBD1. Germline V lookup: CDR1 SGDLS, CDR2 YYNGEE. V was pared by 4 bases and J by 10 bases, with 12 bases of the junction left unmatched. The CDR3 length is 15 residues. This chain's CDR3 is CASSPRQGAYAELFF. The CDR3 DNA reads as TGTGCCAGCAGCCCCCGCCAGGGGGCTTACGCGGAGCTGTTTTTT.